This entry is about one T cell receptor (beta chain). There is no known antigen for this receptor. Base qualities were left out, and no much larger clone turns up one base away. In four or five patients from the biomarker study, CD4+ cells were sorted further to obtain CD25+CD127- cells. Lesional scalp punch biopsies and peripheral blood were collected from alopecia areata patients. After PBMCs were isolated by density centrifugation and stained for CD3, CD4 and CD8, a FACSAria was used to sort CD4+ and CD8+ T cells. Alopecia areata patients who were not treated were recruited through a multicenter biomarker study. The germline V gene gives CDR1 as MGHRA and CDR2 as YSYEKL. V and J are truncated by 4 bases and 6 bases respectively, leaving an intervening sequence of 10 bases. The cysteine opens and the phenylalanine closes a CDR3 of 13 amino acids. This entry keeps only the CDR3 DNA: 39 bases, framed from base 1.

This sample stems from a study of CD8+ T cells in alopecia areata (dated by TCRdb to 2017 to 2018). For context, the study as a whole: In both human patients and the C3H/HeJ mouse model, the study applied high-throughput TCRbeta sequencing to look at T cell clonal expansion in alopecia areata. On the human side, TCRbeta sequencing was run on scalp tissue and on sorted CD4+ and CD8+ peripheral blood T cells from healthy controls and from alopecia areata patients with either patchy or totalis/universalis disease. Scalp clonality was compared across normal scalp (n=4), patchy alopecia areata scalp (n=8), and alopecia totalis/universalis scalp (n=8). RNA came from the PAXgene miRNA kit for fixed scalp, the miRNeasy kit for PBMCs, and the RNeasy kit for mouse skin. TCRbeta CDR3 regions were amplified by immunoSEQ multiplex PCR with 35 Vbeta forward and 13 Jbeta reverse primers.

Libraries were made using the immunoSEQ multiplex PCR assay. For TCR sequencing, RNA was extracted from every sample and reverse transcribed into cDNA to serve as template. First-strand cDNA was synthesized with SuperScript III using a 2:1 mix of oligo-dT and random hexamers. A synthetic immune receptor repertoire was used to measure amplification bias, and any remaining bias was corrected computationally. For the original study's pipeline: Raw reads were preprocessed to remove errors, and CDR3 was defined by IMGT conventions from the conserved cysteine to phenylalanine. Clonality was calculated as 1 minus Shannon entropy normalized by log2 of the number of productive unique TCRs. CD4 or CD8 identity of scalp clones was inferred by cross-referencing scalp TCRbeta sequences with sorted blood CD4 and CD8 repertoires. TCRdb stores this immuneACCESS table with in-frame sequences only. Part of the clones is absent; in the studies checked, under half of the shortfall reflects unresolved V genes, and no reason is known for the rest. V, J and clone size are those of that table, while D and trimming were read from the DNA. The sample has tens of thousands of clones on record, roughly two thirds of them singletons. Of the sample, about 4.9% falls within the top ten clones.

Here is what the overall study found, with its caveats: Resident alphabeta T cells in normal human skin are also sequenced, complicating scalp TCR repertoire analysis, unlike mouse skin dominated by gammadelta T cells. TCR sequences shared between patients were less clear than in mice, possibly partly because of HLA diversity in the patient population. Compared with normal scalp, lesional scalp, particularly in alopecia totalis/universalis, had higher clonality and more expanded CD8+ clones, which suggests antigenic drive.

The chain is made from TRBV4-1 and TRBJ2-1, with the D gene uncertain. The sequenced material came from CD4+ Tregs sorted from blood. The sequence was obtained from a human donor with alopecia areata. The nucleotide sequence is TGCGCCAGCAGCCGAGGTTGGTCCAATGAGCAGTTCTTC. This translates into CASSRGWSNEQFF.